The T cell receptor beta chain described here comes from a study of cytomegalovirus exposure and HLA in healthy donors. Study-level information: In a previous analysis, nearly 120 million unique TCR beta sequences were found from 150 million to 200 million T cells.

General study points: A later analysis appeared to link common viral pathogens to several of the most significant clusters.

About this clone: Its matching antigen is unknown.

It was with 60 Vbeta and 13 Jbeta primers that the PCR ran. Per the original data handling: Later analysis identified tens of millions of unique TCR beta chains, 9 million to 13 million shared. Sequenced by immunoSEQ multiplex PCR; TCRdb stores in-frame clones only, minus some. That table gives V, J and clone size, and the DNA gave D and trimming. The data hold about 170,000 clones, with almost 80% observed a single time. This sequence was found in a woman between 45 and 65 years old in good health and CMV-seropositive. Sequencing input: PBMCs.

The CDR3 is CASSPQGALYEQYF. The DNA for the CDR3 is TGTGCCAGCTCACCCCAGGGGGCCCTCTACGAGCAGTACTTC. The chain has TRBV18 and TRBJ2-7, with 8 bases fitting TRBD1. The germline gives CDR1 KGHSH, CDR2 LQKENI. The CDR3 has 14 residues. V shed 3 bases, J shed 3 bases, and the junction held 4 bases outside the gene matches.